This note documents a single T cell receptor (beta chain) sequence. The target antigen is unknown. Other DNA sequences from this sample encode an identical CDR3 as well. Adults of Caucasian background living in Nashville, Tennessee made up all donors. These data originate in a study of shared clonotypes between healthy human individuals. The study's findings and limits: Generation probabilities of non-shared clonotypes were lower (relative to those shared by all four donors). It was only blood that was sampled, and tissue repertoires likely differ.

Profiled with immunoSEQ multiplex PCR; TCRdb holds only in-frame clones, not every one. The sample consists of over 2 million clones, around 92% of them appearing once. The CDR3 length is 13 residues. V was shortened by 7 bases and J by 0 bases, with 12 bases between the two germline ends. In germline, CDR1 is SQVTM, CDR2 ANQGSEA. This sequence joins TRBV29-1 and TRBJ1-1; D not resolved. Material: naive CD4+ T cells from PBMCs. The subset: CD45RA+ positively selected. This TCR was recovered from a man younger than 35 in good health. Some clones in this sample may be carry-over from other donors' samples. Here the CDR3 DNA reads TGCAGCGCTGGAGGAGTCCTGAACACTGAAGCTTTCTTT. This encodes CSAGGVLNTEAFF.